The entry below gives a single TCR beta chain sequence along with its context. The protocol was immunoSEQ multiplex PCR, while the TCRdb copy is restricted to in-frame clones and leaves out a portion. The sample carries about 1,800,000 clones, around 96% recorded once. This sample is part of a study of shared clonotypes between healthy human individuals. Losses at the gene ends were 8 bases for V and 2 bases for J; bases not matched to a gene: 5. The germline CDR1 and CDR2 sequences are SEHNR and FQNEAQ (reference sequence). This CDR3 region has 13 residues. CD8 cells regarded as naive lacked CD45RO, were positively chosen for CCR7, and omitted terminally differentiated effector memory CD45RA+ cells.

This TCR was sampled from a man younger than 35 in good health. The sequenced sample was naive CD8+ T cells sorted from blood. The gene calls are TRBV7-9 and TRBJ2-7, with 8 nucleotides matching TRBD1. The CDR3 region is CASDTGGAYEQYF. CDR3 nucleotides: TGTGCCAGCGATACAGGGGGTGCCTACGAGCAGTACTTC.